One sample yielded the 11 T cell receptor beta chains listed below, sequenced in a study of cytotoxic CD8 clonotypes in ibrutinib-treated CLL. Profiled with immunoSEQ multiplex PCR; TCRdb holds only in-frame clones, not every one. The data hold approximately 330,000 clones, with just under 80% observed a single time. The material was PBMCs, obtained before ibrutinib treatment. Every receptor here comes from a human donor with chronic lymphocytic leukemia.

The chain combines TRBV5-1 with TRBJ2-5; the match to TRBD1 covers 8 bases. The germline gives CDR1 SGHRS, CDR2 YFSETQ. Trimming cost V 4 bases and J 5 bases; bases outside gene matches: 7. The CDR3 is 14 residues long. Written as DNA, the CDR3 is TGCGCCAGCAGCGCGCAGGGGGCCATGGAGACCCAGTACTTC. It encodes CASSAQGAMETQYF.

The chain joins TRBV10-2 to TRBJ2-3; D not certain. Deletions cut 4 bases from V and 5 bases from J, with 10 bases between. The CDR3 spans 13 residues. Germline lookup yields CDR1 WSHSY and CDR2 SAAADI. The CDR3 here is CASSARPGDTQYF. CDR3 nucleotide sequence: TGCGCCAGCAGTGCCCGCCCTGGAGATACGCAGTATTTT.

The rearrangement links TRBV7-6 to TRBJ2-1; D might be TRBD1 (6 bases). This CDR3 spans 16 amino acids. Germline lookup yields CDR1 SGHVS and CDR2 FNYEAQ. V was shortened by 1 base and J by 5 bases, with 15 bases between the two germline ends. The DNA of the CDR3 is TGTGCCAGCAGCTTAGACGTCCGAGGGACAAACAATGAGCAGTTCTTC. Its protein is CASSLDVRGTNNEQFF.

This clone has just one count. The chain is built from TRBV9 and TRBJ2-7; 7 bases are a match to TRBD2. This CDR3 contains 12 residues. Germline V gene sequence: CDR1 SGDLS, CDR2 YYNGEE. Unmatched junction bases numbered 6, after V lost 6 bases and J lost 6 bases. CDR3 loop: CASTGEGGEQYF. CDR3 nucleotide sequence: TGTGCCAGCACCGGGGAGGGCGGCGAGCAGTACTTC.

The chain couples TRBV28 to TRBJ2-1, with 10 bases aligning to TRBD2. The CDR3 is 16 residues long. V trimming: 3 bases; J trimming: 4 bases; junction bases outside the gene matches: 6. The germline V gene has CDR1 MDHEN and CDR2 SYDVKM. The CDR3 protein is CASSLALAGGYNEQFF. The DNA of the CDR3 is TGTGCCAGCAGTTTGGCGTTAGCGGGAGGTTACAATGAGCAGTTCTTC.

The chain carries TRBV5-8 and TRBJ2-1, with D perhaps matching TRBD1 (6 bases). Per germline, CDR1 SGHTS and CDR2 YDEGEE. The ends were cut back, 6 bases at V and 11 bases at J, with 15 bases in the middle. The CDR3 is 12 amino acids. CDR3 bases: TGTGCCAGCAACCTGAGAGGGACAAAGCAGTTCTTC. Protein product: CASNLRGTKQFF. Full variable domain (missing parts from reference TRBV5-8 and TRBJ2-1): EAGVTQSPTHLIKTRGQQATLRCSPISGHTSVYWYQQALGLGLQFLLWYDEGEERNRGNFPPRFSGRQFPNYSSELNVNALELEDSALYLCASNLRGTKQFFGPGTRLTVL.

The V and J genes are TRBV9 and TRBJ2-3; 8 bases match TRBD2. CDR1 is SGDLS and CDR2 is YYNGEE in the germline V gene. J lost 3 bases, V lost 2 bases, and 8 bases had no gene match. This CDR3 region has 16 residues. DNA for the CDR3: TGTGCCAGCAGCGTGACCCGGGAGGGGACTACAGATACGCAGTATTTT. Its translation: CASSVTREGTTDTQYF.

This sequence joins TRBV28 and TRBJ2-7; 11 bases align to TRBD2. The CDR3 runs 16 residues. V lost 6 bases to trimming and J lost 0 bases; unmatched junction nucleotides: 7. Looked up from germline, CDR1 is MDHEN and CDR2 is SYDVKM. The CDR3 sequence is CASRPGTSGFSYEQYF. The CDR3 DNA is TGTGCCAGCAGACCCGGGACTAGCGGATTCTCCTACGAGCAGTACTTC.

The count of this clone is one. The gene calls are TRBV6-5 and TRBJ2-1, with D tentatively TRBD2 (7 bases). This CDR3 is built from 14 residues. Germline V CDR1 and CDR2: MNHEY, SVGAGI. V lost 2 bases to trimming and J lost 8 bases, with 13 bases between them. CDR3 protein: CASSYGGAPDEQFF. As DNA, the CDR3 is TGTGCCAGCAGTTACGGGGGGGCGCCGGATGAGCAGTTCTTC.

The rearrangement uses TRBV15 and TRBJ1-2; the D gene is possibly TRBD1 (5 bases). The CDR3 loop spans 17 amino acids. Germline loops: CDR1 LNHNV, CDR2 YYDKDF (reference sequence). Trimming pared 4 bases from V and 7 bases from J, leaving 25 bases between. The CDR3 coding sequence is TGTGCCACCAGCAAGTATCCCCCTAGGGGCGATTACCTTGGCTACACCTTC. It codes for CATSKYPPRGDYLGYTF.

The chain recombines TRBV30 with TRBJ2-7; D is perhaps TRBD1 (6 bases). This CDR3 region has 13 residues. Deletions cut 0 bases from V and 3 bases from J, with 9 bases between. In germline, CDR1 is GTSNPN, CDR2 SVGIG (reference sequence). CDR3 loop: CAWSVVRGYEQYF. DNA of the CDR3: TGTGCCTGGAGTGTAGTCAGGGGCTACGAGCAGTACTTC.